The rows below give T cell receptor beta chains drawn from one sample of a study of control samples from healthy donors and cancer patients. Sequenced by immunoSEQ multiplex PCR; TCRdb stores in-frame clones only, minus some. Of roughly 120,000 clones listed, about 89% are singletons. Sequenced sample: blood. The receptor source for this set is a woman in her fifties or sixties in good health. The CDR3 runs from the conserved cysteine through the conserved F or W. D genes are given only for firm matches. Not all rows give a size; the values are once, few, many and, for expanded clones, a class.

v_call	clone_size	j_call	d_call	cdr3_nt	cdr3_aa
TRBV9	.	TRBJ1-1	.	TGTGCCAGCAGCGTAGACCCGGGTCCCATGAACACTGAAGCTTTCTTT	CASSVDPGPMNTEAFF
TRBV6-1	few	TRBJ1-3	.	TGTGCCAGCAGTGAAGTGGGGGAGAAGACTGGAAACACCATATATTTT	CASSEVGEKTGNTIYF
TRBV27	.	TRBJ1-2	.	TGTGCCAGCAGTTTTGGGGGGCGTTTCTATGGCTACACCTTC	CASSFGGRFYGYTF
TRBV27	.	TRBJ2-1	TRBD2	TGTGCCAGCAGTTTAGGGGGAGGGAGCGGGGGGTATTACAATGAGCAGTTCTTC	CASSLGGGSGGYYNEQFF
TRBV7-2	once	TRBJ2-2	TRBD2	TGTGCCAGCAGCTCCGGACTATGGCGGGAGATCGTCGGGGAGCTGTTTTTT	CASSSGLWREIVGELFF
TRBV14	.	TRBJ1-2	.	TGTGCCAGCAGCCAGGGGGCTGGATATGGCTACACCTTC	CASSQGAGYGYTF
TRBV3-1/TRBV3-2	.	TRBJ2-1	.	TGTGCCAGCAGCCAAGCCCAGACCAGTTACAATGAGCAGTTCTTC	CASSQAQTSYNEQFF
TRBV6-5	.	TRBJ2-2	.	TGTGCCAGCAGTTACCCCCGGGACGGAGGCACCGGGGAGCTGTTTTTT	CASSYPRDGGTGELFF
TRBV7-9	.	TRBJ2-3	.	TGTGCCAGCACCCCAGGGCAAAGCGTACTAGATACGCAGTATTTT	CASTPGQSVLDTQYF
TRBV7-2	.	TRBJ1-3	.	TGTGCCAGCAGCTTGCTTGGCTCTGGAAACACCATATATTTT	CASSLLGSGNTIYF
TRBV6-5	.	TRBJ1-2	TRBD1	TGTGCCAGCAGGAGCGGGGACAGGGGGCTGGTTGGCTACACCTTC	CASRSGDRGLVGYTF
TRBV18	.	TRBJ2-1	TRBD2	TGTGCCAGCTCGCCCCAGGGACTACCCTCCTACAATGAGCAGTTCTTC	CASSPQGLPSYNEQFF
TRBV18	.	TRBJ2-7	.	TGTGCCAGCTCACCACCGGTCAGGGGTGCCTCGGTAGAGCAGTACTTC	CASSPPVRGASVEQYF
TRBV30	few	TRBJ1-5	TRBD1	TGTGCCTGGAGTCCCGGACAGGTGAAGAATCAGCCCCAGCATTTT	CAWSPGQVKNQPQHF
TRBV11-2	once	TRBJ1-2	.	TGTGCCAGCAAGGGTTTGAGACAGGACTATGGCTACACCTTC	CASKGLRQDYGYTF
TRBV7-7	.	TRBJ2-2	.	TGTGCCAGCAGCCCCCGTTCCGGTATAACGGGAGGGGAGCTGTTTTTT	CASSPRSGITGGELFF
TRBV6-5	.	TRBJ2-1	.	TGTGCCAGCAGTTTAACCATTACCTACAATGAGCAGTTCTTC	CASSLTITYNEQFF
TRBV19	.	TRBJ1-5	.	TGTGCCAGTACCGACGAGACAGGAATTAATCAGCCCCAGCATTTT	CASTDETGINQPQHF
TRBV6-5	.	TRBJ1-2	.	TGTGCCAGCAGTTGGCGGTCCGGGGGCTACACCTTC	CASSWRSGGYTF
TRBV4-2	.	TRBJ2-1	TRBD2	TGTGCCAGCAGCCAAGGTACGGCTAGCGGGGGGGCCGTACAGGTCTTC	CASSQGTASGGAVQVF
TRBV11-3	.	TRBJ2-1	TRBD1	TGTGCCAGCAGTAAAGGGGGCAGTGTCGTAATTGAGCAGTTCTTC	CASSKGGSVVIEQFF
TRBV29-1	once	TRBJ1-1	TRBD1	TGCATGGGCAGGGGGCTGGCTGAAGCTTTCTTT	CMGRGLAEAFF
TRBV3-1/TRBV3-2	.	TRBJ2-1	.	TGTGCCAGCAGCCAAGTGGGGTGGGGTATTGAGCAGTTCTTC	CASSQVGWGIEQFF
TRBV24-1	once	TRBJ1-1	.	TGTGCCACCAGTGATTTGTGGGGTTGTTTCTTT	CATSDLWGCFF
TRBV3-1/TRBV3-2	.	TRBJ1-3	.	TGTGCCAGCAGCCCCCGCGTGGGCGTTAGCTCTGGAAACACCATATATTTT	CASSPRVGVSSGNTIYF
TRBV10-2	.	TRBJ2-1	TRBD2	TGCGCCAGCCTTACTGAGCGGGGGGGCCGCAATGAGCAGTTCTTC	CASLTERGGRNEQFF
TRBV5-1	.	TRBJ1-2	.	TGCGCCAGCAGCTTGGCCCTAGGATCAGGGAACAACTATGGCTACACCTTC	CASSLALGSGNNYGYTF
TRBV6-5	.	TRBJ1-1	TRBD1	TGTGCCAGCAGTTACTCATGGACAGGGAACACTGAAGCTTTCTTT	CASSYSWTGNTEAFF
TRBV9	.	TRBJ2-7	TRBD1	TGTGCCAGCAGCCCCGTCGAGGGGGCTGGCGAGCAGTACTTC	CASSPVEGAGEQYF
TRBV4-2	few	TRBJ1-1	.	TGTGCCAGCAGCCAAGATCCCCGAGCTATAGCTGAAGCTTTCTTT	CASSQDPRAIAEAFF
TRBV7-9	.	TRBJ2-5	.	TGTGCCAGCAGTCCAGGGGAAGAGACCCAGTACTTC	CASSPGEETQYF
TRBV13	.	TRBJ1-2	.	TGTGCCAGCAGCTTAGAAAGTGTCGCCTATGGCTACACCTTC	CASSLESVAYGYTF
TRBV5-1	.	TRBJ1-1	TRBD1	TGCGCCAGCAGCTTCCTCTGGACAGGGGAGACTACTGAAGCTTTCTTT	CASSFLWTGETTEAFF
TRBV3-1/TRBV3-2	.	TRBJ1-2	TRBD1	TGTGCCAGCAGCCCCACTTGGACAGGGAACTATGGCTACACCTTC	CASSPTWTGNYGYTF
TRBV5-6	.	TRBJ2-5	TRBD1	TGTGCCAGCAGCTTGCTCCGGGACAGAGAGACCCAGTACTTC	CASSLLRDRETQYF
TRBV12-3/TRBV12-4	once	TRBJ1-2	.	TGTGCCAGCAGTTTAAAGCGTATGGGCTACACCTTC	CASSLKRMGYTF
TRBV7-2	few	TRBJ2-5	TRBD2	TGTGCCAGCAGCTTAGATTCCCAGCTAGCGGGAGGCGGGACCCAGTACTTC	CASSLDSQLAGGGTQYF
TRBV19	.	TRBJ2-7	.	TGTGCCAGTAGTATAGATGCAGGGACGGGTTCGTTGAAGCAGTACTTC	CASSIDAGTGSLKQYF
TRBV7-3	once	TRBJ2-2	TRBD1	TGTGCCAGCAGCCAAAGGACAGGGCTCGCCGGGGAGCTGTTTTTT	CASSQRTGLAGELFF
TRBV6-5	.	TRBJ1-2	.	TGTGCCAGCAGGCCACAGGGATCGTGGCTTGATGGCTACACCTTC	CASRPQGSWLDGYTF
TRBV3-1/TRBV3-2	.	TRBJ1-1	.	TGTGCCAGCAGCCGTCTGACGGCGACTGAAGCTTTCTTT	CASSRLTATEAFF
TRBV12-2	.	TRBJ2-1	.	TGTGCAAGTCGCTTTGTAGGGGCAAGAACCTCCTACAATGAGCAGTTCTTC	CASRFVGARTSYNEQFF